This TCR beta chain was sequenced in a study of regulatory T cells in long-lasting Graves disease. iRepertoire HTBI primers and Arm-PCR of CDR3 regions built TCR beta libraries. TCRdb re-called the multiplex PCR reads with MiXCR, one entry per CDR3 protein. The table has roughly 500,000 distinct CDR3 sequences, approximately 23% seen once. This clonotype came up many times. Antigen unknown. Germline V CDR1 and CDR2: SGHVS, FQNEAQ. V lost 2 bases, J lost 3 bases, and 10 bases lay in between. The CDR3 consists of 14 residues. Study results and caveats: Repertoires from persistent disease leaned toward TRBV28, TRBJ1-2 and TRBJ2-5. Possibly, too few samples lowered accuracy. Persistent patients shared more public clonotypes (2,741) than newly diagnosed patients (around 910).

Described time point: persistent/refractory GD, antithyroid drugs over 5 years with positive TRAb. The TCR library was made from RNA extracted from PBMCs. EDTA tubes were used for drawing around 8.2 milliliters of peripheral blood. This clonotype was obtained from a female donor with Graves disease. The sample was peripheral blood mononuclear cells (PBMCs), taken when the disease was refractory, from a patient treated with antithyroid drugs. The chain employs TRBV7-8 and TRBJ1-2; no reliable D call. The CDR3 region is CASSLTAKDYGYTF. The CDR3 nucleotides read TGTGCCAGCAGCTTAACAGCGAAAGACTATGGCTACACCTTC.